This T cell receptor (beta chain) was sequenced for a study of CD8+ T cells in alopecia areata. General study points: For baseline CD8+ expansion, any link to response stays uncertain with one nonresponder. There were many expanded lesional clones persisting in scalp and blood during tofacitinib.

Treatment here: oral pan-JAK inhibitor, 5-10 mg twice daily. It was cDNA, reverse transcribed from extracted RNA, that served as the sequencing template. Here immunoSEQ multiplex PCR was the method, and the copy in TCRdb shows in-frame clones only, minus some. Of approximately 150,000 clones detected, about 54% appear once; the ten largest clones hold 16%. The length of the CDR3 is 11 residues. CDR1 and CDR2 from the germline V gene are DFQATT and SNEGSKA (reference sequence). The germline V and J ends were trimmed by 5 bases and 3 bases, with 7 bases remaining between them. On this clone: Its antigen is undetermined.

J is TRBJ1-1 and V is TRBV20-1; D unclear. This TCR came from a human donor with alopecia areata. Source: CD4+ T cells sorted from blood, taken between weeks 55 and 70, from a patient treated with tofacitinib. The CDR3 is CSAYQDTEAFF. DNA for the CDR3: TGCAGTGCTTACCAGGACACTGAAGCTTTCTTT.